The 20 T cell receptor beta chains given below trace back to one sample, sequenced in a study of blood T cell repertoires in COVID-19. Only in-frame clones appear in the TCRdb table, and some are missing; sequencing was by immunoSEQ multiplex PCR. The sample carries roughly 220,000 clones, about four fifths recorded once. Sequencing was carried out using peripheral blood. The receptors derive from a woman aged 80 or over with COVID-19, enrolled during active disease.

This clone showed up just a few times. The chain couples TRBV3-1 (or the pseudogene TRBV3-2) to TRBJ2-5; TRBD1 matches 7 bases. The germline V gene has CDR1 LGHDT and CDR2 YNNKEL (reference sequence). The CDR3 is 15 amino acids. V dropped 5 bases and J dropped 3; count of bases not matched to a gene: 9. CDR3: CASSRSPTGKETQYF. DNA of the CDR3: TGTGCCAGCAGCAGAAGCCCGACAGGGAAAGAGACCCAGTACTTC.

The chain combines TRBV19 with TRBJ1-6, with D perhaps matching TRBD1 (6 bases). V gave up 3 bases and J gave up 10 bases, with 16 bases separating them. From germline, CDR1 is LNHDA and CDR2 SQIVND (reference sequence). There are 15 residues in the CDR3. CDR3: CASSISPGESSPLHF. Here the CDR3 DNA reads TGTGCCAGTAGTATTTCACCAGGGGAGAGCTCACCCCTCCACTTT.

The chain employs TRBV19 and TRBJ1-5; D gene uncertain. V was cut by 3 bases and J by 5 bases, with 8 bases left in between. CDR3 length: 13 residues. Germline V gives CDR1 LNHDA, CDR2 SQIVND (reference sequence). The CDR3 DNA is TGTGCCAGTAGTATCCAGGCACATCAGCCCCAGCATTTT. It codes for CASSIQAHQPQHF.

The chain is built from TRBV7-9 and TRBJ1-1; 8 nucleotides agree with TRBD1. Germline V gene sequence: CDR1 SEHNR, CDR2 FQNEAQ (reference sequence). V lost 1 base, J lost 3 bases, and 10 bases stayed unmatched. The CDR3 loop spans 17 amino acids. The CDR3 DNA sequence: TGTGCCAGCAGCTTAGTCAGGGGGCTGGGGCAGGACACTGAAGCTTTCTTT. Its translation is CASSLVRGLGQDTEAFF.

The rearrangement links TRBV30 to TRBJ2-3; 12 bases are shared with TRBD2. CDR1 is GTSNPN and CDR2 is SVGIG in the germline V gene (reference sequence). Trimming at V came to 1 base and at J to 8 bases, leaving 10 bases not matched to a gene. The CDR3 extends over 16 amino acids. CDR3 protein: CAWSGNLAGGPRTQYF. The CDR3 coding sequence is TGTGCCTGGAGTGGGAACCTAGCGGGGGGGCCTCGTACGCAGTATTTT.

The chain recombines TRBV7-3 with TRBJ1-1; tentatively, D is TRBD1 (6 bases). CDR1 is SGHTA, CDR2 FQGTGA, per germline. The CDR3 has 13 residues. V was clipped by 6 bases and J by 1 base, with 9 bases between them. CDR3 nucleotide sequence: TGTGCCAGCAGTTGGACAGCGAACACTGAAGCTTTCTTT. Its translation is CASSWTANTEAFF. Together with reference TRBV7-3 and TRBJ1-1, the CDR3 gives the full variable domain: GAGVSQTPSNKVTEKGKYVELRCDPISGHTALYWYRQSLGQGPEFLIYFQGTGAADDSGLPNDRFFAVRPEGSVSTLKIQRTERGDSAVYLCASSWTANTEAFFGQGTRLTVV.

CDR3 residues: CATGGGGVANEQFF. CDR3 in DNA: TGTGCCACCGGAGGGGGGGGAGTCGCGAATGAGCAGTTCTTC. The J gene is TRBJ2-1, the V gene TRBV6-5, with D perhaps TRBD2 (7 bases). CDR3 length: 14 amino acids. V lost 10 bases, J lost 7 bases, and 20 bases lay in between. Per germline, CDR1 MNHEY and CDR2 SVGAGI.

V and J are TRBV19 and TRBJ2-3; the D is unclear. The V gene's germline CDR1 is LNHDA and CDR2 SQIVND (reference sequence). The CDR3 extends over 14 amino acids. V was clipped by 10 bases and J by 1 base, with 15 bases between them. CDR3 loop: CATLSRSGTDTQYF. The CDR3 region has the DNA TGTGCCACCCTCTCACGGAGCGGCACAGATACGCAGTATTTT.

This clone was recorded once. The chain has TRBV7-2 and TRBJ1-2; D ambiguous. Germline CDR1 reads SGHTA; CDR2 reads FQGNSA. The CDR3 covers 12 residues. V was cut by 4 bases and J by 7 bases, with 10 bases left in between. CDR3: CASSSFGGGYTF. The CDR3 DNA reads TGTGCCAGCAGCTCTTTTGGAGGTGGCTACACCTTC.

To note about this clone: A read error may produce the germline difference seen at one junction end. The rearrangement joins TRBV7-7 to TRBJ2-2; tentatively, D is TRBD1 (6 bases). There are 14 residues in the CDR3. Germline CDR1 is SSHAT and CDR2 is FNYEAQ (reference sequence). CDR3 sequence reads: CASSQQGNTGELFF. For the CDR3, the DNA is TGTGCTAGCAGCCAACAGGGGAACACCGGGGAGCTGTTTTTT.

The gene calls are TRBV5-1 and TRBJ1-5; D not resolved. The ends were cut back, 0 bases at V and 4 bases at J, with 11 bases in the middle. The CDR3 is made up of 15 amino acids. Germline CDR1 and CDR2: SGHRS and YFSETQ. CDR3 sequence reads: CASSLGDSANQPQHF. The CDR3 DNA sequence: TGCGCCAGCAGCTTGGGTGACTCAGCGAATCAGCCCCAGCATTTT.

This clone was recorded a few times. The genes are TRBV5-6 and TRBJ1-2; 9 bases align to TRBD1. Per the germline V gene, CDR1 is SGHDT and CDR2 is YYEEEE. J was trimmed by 7 bases and V by 5 bases; bases with no gene match: 9. The CDR3 consists of 14 residues. DNA for the CDR3: TGTGCCAGCAGGGCGTGGACAGGGGCGCGTGGCTACACCTTC. Translating gives CASRAWTGARGYTF.

The genes are TRBV20-1 and TRBJ2-5, with a possible D match to TRBD1 (5 bases). Germline V gene data show CDR1 as DFQATT and CDR2 as SNEGSKA (reference sequence). The CDR3 loop spans 12 amino acids. The ends were cut back, 3 bases at V and 3 bases at J, with 8 bases in the middle. The CDR3 spells CSASHRKETQYF. Here the CDR3 DNA reads TGCAGTGCTAGTCACAGGAAAGAGACCCAGTACTTC.

This sequence joins TRBV5-1 and TRBJ2-3, with 8 bases fitting TRBD1. V lost 4 bases and J lost 0; bases outside the gene matches: 13. Germline V gene sequence: CDR1 SGHRS, CDR2 YFSETQ. The CDR3 has 18 residues. The CDR3 loop is CASSPSRPGGLSTDTQYF. CDR3 DNA: TGCGCCAGCAGCCCGTCCCGACCAGGGGGCCTCAGCACAGATACGCAGTATTTT.

This clone occurred once. The chain couples TRBV28 to TRBJ2-1; 7 nucleotides line up with TRBD2. The J segment lost 0 bases and the V segment lost 4 bases, leaving 15 bases of the junction unmatched. The CDR3 spans 19 residues. CDR1 and CDR2 from the germline V gene are MDHEN and SYDVKM. The CDR3 sequence: CASSSITSVWGSSYNEQFF. The CDR3 nucleotides read TGTGCCAGCAGTTCAATAACTAGCGTTTGGGGTAGCTCCTACAATGAGCAGTTCTTC.

The V and J genes are TRBV24-1 and TRBJ1-6; TRBD1 is a possible D gene (5 bases). V shed 9 bases and J shed 0 bases, with 23 bases lying between them. This CDR3 contains 19 residues. Germline V gives CDR1 KGHDR, CDR2 SFDVKD. This CDR3 reads CATQTRTRGKSSYNSPLHF. CDR3 coding DNA: TGTGCCACCCAAACGAGGACAAGGGGAAAGAGCTCCTATAATTCACCCCTCCACTTT.

This chain connects TRBV27 to TRBJ2-3; D is undetermined. Germline-derived CDR1 and CDR2 are MNHEY and SMNVEV (reference sequence). This CDR3 has 14 amino acids. V was shortened by 5 bases and J by 4 bases, with 13 bases between the two germline ends. The CDR3 is CASSLMEFADTQYF. In DNA, the CDR3 is TGTGCCAGCAGTCTGATGGAGTTTGCAGATACGCAGTATTTT.

The J gene is TRBJ2-3, the V gene TRBV5-1; 10 nucleotides match TRBD1. Losses at the gene ends were 1 base for V and 1 base for J; bases not matched to a gene: 3. CDR3 length: 16 residues. Germline CDR1 reads SGHRS; CDR2 reads YFSETQ. The CDR3 DNA reads as TGCGCCAGCAGCTTGACCGGGACAGGGGGCACAGATACGCAGTATTTT. Translated: CASSLTGTGGTDTQYF.

The chain couples TRBV28 to TRBJ2-3; TRBD2 aligns across 9 bases. The V segment lost 3 bases and the J segment 6 bases; nucleotides outside the gene matches: 10. Germline CDR1 is MDHEN and CDR2 is SYDVKM. The length of the CDR3 is 16 residues. CDR3 nucleotide sequence: TGTGCCAGCAGTTTGTTTAGGGCTCTAGCGGGGGATACGCAGTATTTT. It codes for CASSLFRALAGDTQYF.

This chain links TRBV7-3 with TRBJ2-3; 9 bases are shared with TRBD2. Germline V lookup: CDR1 SGHTA, CDR2 FQGTGA. The CDR3 extends over 16 amino acids. The V and J ends lost 2 bases and 5 bases, in that order; junction bases with no gene match: 8. The CDR3 coding sequence is TGTGCCAGCAGCTTAGCCTCGCGGGGGGGCCGAGATACGCAGTATTTT. It translates to CASSLASRGGRDTQYF.